The T cell receptor beta chain described here comes from a study of T cell responses to AZD1222 COVID-19 vaccine. Study-level points and caveats: None of the repertoires were sampled until the peak T cell response had passed. Reportedly, nearly half the spike-specific TCRs target unmutated variant regions. Spike-specific TCR repertoires showed rising breadth and depth after two AZD1222 doses. At baseline, seropositivity was found in only a handful of AZD1222 recipients.

The protocol was immunoSEQ multiplex PCR, while the TCRdb copy is restricted to in-frame clones and leaves out a portion. The sample has roughly 130,000 clones; 86% are singletons. Comments on this clone: Its target is not known.

The CDR3 extends over 17 amino acids. The J segment lost 2 bases and the V segment lost 5 bases, leaving 7 bases of the junction unmatched. Germline values: CDR1 SEHNR, CDR2 FQNEAQ (reference sequence). The chain employs TRBV7-9 and TRBJ2-2, with 11 bases lining up with TRBD2. This specimen was peripheral blood, taken on day 0 of AZD1222 vaccination. The sequence was obtained from an adult in good health. DNA for the CDR3: TGTGCCAGCAGCGGGCGGGGGACTAGCGGAAACACCGGGGAGCTGTTTTTT. This sequence encodes CASSGRGTSGNTGELFF.